This TCR beta chain appears in the sequencing data of a study of blood T cell repertoires in COVID-19. Overall study context: The United States, Italy and Spain were the sources of the acute and convalescent COVID-19 samples. T cells, B-cell-depleted T cells, or PBMCs provided the cDNA or gDNA that served as material.

Clones were read by immunoSEQ multiplex PCR, and TCRdb kept only the in-frame ones, dropping some. The table lists about 150,000 clones, about 86% of them singletons. The study drew participants aged about 18 to 95 years from 20 to 30 US areas. Donors in Cohort 3 who had recovered were those with two negative PCRs, healthcare professional clearance, or resolution of their symptoms. The CDR3 consists of 16 residues. Looked up from germline, CDR1 is LGHNT and CDR2 is FRNRAP. Deletions cut 1 base from V and 4 bases from J, with 14 bases between. Input material: PBMCs or T cells enriched from blood (not recorded which). The TCR comes from a man aged 45 to 65 who had recovered from COVID-19. The chain combines TRBV12-5 with TRBJ2-1; a possible D gene is TRBD2 (6 bases). The CDR3 sequence is CASGLDQGLYYNEQFF. The CDR3 nucleotides are TGTGCTAGTGGTTTGGATCAGGGACTTTATTACAATGAGCAGTTCTTC.